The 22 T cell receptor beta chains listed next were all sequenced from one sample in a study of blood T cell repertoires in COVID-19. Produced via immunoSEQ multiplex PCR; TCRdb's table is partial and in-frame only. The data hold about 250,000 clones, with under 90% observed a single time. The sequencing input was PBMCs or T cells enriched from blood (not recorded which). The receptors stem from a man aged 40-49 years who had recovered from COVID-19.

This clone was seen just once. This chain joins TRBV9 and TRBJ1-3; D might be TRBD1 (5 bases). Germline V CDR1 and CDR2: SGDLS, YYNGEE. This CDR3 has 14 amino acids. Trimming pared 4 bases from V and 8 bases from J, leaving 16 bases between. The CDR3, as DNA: TGTGCCAGCAGCCGTAGTCAGGGTTTGGACACCATATATTTT. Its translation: CASSRSQGLDTIYF.

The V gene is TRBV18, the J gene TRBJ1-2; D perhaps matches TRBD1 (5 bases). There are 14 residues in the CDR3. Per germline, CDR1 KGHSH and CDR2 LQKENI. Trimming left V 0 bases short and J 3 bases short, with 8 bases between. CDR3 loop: CASSPPAGHYGYTF. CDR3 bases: TGTGCCAGCTCACCACCAGCGGGGCACTATGGCTACACCTTC.

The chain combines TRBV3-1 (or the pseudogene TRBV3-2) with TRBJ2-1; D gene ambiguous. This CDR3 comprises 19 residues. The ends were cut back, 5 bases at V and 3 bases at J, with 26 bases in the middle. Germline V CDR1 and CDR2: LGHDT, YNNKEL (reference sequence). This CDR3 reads CASSSPNLATKALYNEQFF. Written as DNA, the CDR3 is TGTGCCAGCAGCTCCCCTAACTTGGCAACTAAGGCCCTCTACAATGAGCAGTTCTTC.

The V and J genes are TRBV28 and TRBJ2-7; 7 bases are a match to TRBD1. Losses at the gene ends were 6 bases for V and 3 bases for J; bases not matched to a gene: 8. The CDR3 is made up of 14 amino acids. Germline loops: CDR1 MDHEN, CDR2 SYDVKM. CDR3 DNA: TGTGCCAGCAGCTCGGGACAGCGACTCTACGAGCAGTACTTC. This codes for CASSSGQRLYEQYF. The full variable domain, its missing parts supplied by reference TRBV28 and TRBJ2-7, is DVKVTQSSRYLVKRTGEKVFLECVQDMDHENMFWYRQDPGLGLRLIYFSYDVKMKEKGDIPEGYSVSREKKERFSLILESASTNQTSMYLCASSSGQRLYEQYFGPGTRLTVT.

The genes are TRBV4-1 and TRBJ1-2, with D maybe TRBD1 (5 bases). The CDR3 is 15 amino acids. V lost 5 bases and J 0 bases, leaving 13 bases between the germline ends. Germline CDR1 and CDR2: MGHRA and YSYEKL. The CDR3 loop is CASSKGAGTNYGYTF. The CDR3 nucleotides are TGCGCCAGCAGCAAAGGGGCCGGAACTAACTATGGCTACACCTTC.

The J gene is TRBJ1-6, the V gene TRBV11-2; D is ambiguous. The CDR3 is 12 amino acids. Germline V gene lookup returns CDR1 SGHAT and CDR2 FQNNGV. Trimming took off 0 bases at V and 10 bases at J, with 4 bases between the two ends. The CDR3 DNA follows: TGTGCCAGCAGCTTAGATCAGTCACCCCTCCACTTT. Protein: CASSLDQSPLHF. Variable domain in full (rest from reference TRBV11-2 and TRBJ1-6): EAGVAQSPRYKIIEKRQSVAFWCNPISGHATLYWYQQILGQGPKLLIQFQNNGVVDDSQLPKDRFSAERLKGVDSTLKIQPAKLEDSAVYLCASSLDQSPLHFGNGTRLTVT.

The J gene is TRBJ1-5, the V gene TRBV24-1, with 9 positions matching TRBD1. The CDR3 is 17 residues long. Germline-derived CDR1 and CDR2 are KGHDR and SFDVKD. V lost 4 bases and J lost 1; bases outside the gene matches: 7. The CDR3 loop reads CATSDRDRAGSNQPQHF. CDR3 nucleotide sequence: TGTGCCACCAGTGACCGGGACAGGGCGGGGAGCAATCAGCCCCAGCATTTT.

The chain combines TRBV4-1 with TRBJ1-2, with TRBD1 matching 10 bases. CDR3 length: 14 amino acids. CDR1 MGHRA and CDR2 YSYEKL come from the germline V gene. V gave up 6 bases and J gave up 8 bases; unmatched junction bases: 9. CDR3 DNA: TGCGCCAGCAGTTCCCCGGGACAGGGGATGGGCTACACCTTC. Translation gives CASSSPGQGMGYTF.

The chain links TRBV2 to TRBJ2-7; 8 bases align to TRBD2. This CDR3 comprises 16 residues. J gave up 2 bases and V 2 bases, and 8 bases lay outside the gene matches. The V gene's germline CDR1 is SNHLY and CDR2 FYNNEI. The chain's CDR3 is CASSEYAGTRTYEQYF. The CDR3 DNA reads TGTGCCAGCAGTGAATACGCCGGGACTAGAACCTACGAGCAGTACTTC.

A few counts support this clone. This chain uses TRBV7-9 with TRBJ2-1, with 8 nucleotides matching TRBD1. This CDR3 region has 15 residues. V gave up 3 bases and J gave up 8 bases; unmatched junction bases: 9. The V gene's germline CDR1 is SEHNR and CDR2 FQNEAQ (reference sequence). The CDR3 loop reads CASSFGQGAIDEQFF. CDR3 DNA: TGTGCCAGCAGCTTCGGCCAGGGGGCAATAGATGAGCAGTTCTTC.

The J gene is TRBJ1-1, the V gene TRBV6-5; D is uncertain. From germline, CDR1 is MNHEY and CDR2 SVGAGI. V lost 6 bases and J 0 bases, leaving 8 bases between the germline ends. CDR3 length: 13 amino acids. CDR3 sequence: CASSRSLNTEAFF. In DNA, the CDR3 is TGTGCCAGCAGCCGCAGTTTGAACACTGAAGCTTTCTTT.

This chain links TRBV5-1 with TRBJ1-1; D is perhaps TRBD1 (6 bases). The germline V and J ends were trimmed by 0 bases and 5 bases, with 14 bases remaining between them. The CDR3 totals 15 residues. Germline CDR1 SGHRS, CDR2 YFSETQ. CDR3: CASSLDLGADTEAFF. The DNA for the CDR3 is TGCGCCAGCAGCTTGGATCTGGGGGCGGATACTGAAGCTTTCTTT.

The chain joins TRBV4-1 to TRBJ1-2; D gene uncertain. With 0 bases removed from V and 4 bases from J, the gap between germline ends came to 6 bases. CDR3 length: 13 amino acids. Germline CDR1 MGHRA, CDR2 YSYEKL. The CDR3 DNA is TGCGCCAGCAGCCAAGATGTAGCCTATGGCTACACCTTC. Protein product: CASSQDVAYGYTF.

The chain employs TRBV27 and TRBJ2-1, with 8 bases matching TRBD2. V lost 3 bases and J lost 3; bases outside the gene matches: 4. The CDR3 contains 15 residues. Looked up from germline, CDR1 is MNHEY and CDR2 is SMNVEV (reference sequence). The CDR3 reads CASSLEAGVYNEQFF. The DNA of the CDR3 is TGTGCCAGCAGTTTGGAAGCGGGGGTCTACAATGAGCAGTTCTTC.

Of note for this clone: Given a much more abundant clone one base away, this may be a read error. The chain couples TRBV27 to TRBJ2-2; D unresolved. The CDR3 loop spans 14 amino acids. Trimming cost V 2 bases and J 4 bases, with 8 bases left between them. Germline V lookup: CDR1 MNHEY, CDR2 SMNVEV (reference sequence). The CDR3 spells CASSLQAITGELFF. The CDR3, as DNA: TGTGCCAGCAGTTTACAGGCGATCACCGGGGAGCTGTTTTTT.

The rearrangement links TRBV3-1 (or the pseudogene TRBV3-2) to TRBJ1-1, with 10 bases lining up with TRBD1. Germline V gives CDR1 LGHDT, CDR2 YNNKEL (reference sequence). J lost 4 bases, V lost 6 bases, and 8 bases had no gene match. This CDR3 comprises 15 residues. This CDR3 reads CASRGTGEASTEAFF. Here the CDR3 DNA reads TGTGCCAGCAGGGGGACAGGGGAGGCGAGCACTGAAGCTTTCTTT.

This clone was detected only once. In DNA form, the CDR3 reads TGTGCCAGCAGTGAATGGACACGGGCCAACGTCCTGACTTTC. It encodes CASSEWTRANVLTF. The genes are TRBV6-1 and TRBJ2-6; D perhaps matches TRBD1 (5 bases). The V end lost 2 bases, the J end lost 5 bases, and 7 bases lay between the germline ends. The CDR3 extends over 14 amino acids. Germline V gene lookup returns CDR1 MNHNS and CDR2 SASEGT.

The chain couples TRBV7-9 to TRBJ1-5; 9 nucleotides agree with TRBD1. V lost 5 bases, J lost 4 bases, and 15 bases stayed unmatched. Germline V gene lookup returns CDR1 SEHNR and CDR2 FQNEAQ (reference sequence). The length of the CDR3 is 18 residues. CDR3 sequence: CASSPSPGQGEENQPQHF. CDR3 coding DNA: TGTGCCAGCAGCCCGTCACCGGGACAGGGTGAGGAAAATCAGCCCCAGCATTTT.

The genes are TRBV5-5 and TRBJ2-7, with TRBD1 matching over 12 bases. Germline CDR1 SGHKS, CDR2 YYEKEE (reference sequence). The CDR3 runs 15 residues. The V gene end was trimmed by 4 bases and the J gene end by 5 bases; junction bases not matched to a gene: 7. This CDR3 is CASSVMGQGADEQYF. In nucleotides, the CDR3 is TGTGCCAGCAGCGTTATGGGACAGGGGGCCGACGAGCAGTACTTC.

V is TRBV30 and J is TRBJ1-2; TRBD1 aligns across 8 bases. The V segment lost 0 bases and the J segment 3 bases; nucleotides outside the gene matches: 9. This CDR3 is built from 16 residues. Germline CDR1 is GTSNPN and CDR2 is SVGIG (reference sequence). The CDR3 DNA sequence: TGTGCCTGGAGTGTACTTACCGGGACAGGATACTATGGCTACACCTTC. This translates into CAWSVLTGTGYYGYTF.

CDR3 in amino acids: CASSLLSGPSYEQYF. DNA for the CDR3: TGTGCCAGCAGCTTGCTTTCAGGCCCCTCCTACGAGCAGTACTTC. The chain recombines TRBV5-4 with TRBJ2-7, with D unclear. Trimming left V 1 base short and J 0 bases short, with 11 bases between. The CDR3 has 15 residues. CDR1 and CDR2 from the germline V gene are SGHNT and YYREEE (reference sequence).

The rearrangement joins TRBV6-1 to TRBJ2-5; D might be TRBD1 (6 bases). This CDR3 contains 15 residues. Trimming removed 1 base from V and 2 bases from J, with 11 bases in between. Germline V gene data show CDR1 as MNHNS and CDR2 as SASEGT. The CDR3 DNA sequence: TGTGCCAGCAGTGAAGAGTGGACAGTTCAAGAGACCCAGTACTTC. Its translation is CASSEEWTVQETQYF.